Below, one TCR beta chain is given with its context. The antigen is undetermined. The data were obtained in a study of CD8 T cells in ankylosing spondylitis. Study observations and caveats: Several highly homologous variants made up a TCR beta motif that seemed to typify ankylosing spondylitis blood. The disease-linked clones had a CD8+ phenotype and low blood frequencies.

The CDR3 is 15 residues long. V lost 5 bases, J lost 4 bases, and 15 bases lay in between. A single record per CDR3 protein comes from TCRdb applying MiXCR to the 5' RACE reads. Among roughly 220,000 distinct CDR3 sequences listed, around 16% were seen once. This rearrangement joins TRBV12-3 or TRBV12-4 to TRBJ2-1; the D call may be TRBD1 or TRBD2 (7 bases each). Sequencing was carried out using blood, either unsorted or a sorted T cell fraction (not recorded which). The receptor was isolated from a male donor with ankylosing spondylitis. CDR3 sequence (DNA): TGTGCCAGCAGTCCTCGACAGGGAGGGTACAATGAGCAGTTCTTC. Protein sequence: CASSPRQGGYNEQFF.